The 10 T cell receptor beta chains below were found in one sample sequenced in a study of blood T cell repertoires in COVID-19. The table came from immunoSEQ multiplex PCR; TCRdb's copy has only in-frame clones and leaves some out. The sample includes 150,000 to 200,000 clones, over 70% of them seen just once. Sequenced input: PBMCs or T cells enriched from blood (not recorded which). The receptors shown here come from a woman aged 40-49 years with acute COVID-19.

This chain joins TRBV25-1 and TRBJ2-1; 7 positions match TRBD1. The trim removed 8 bases at V and 0 bases at J, leaving 10 bases unmatched. This CDR3 has 16 amino acids. CDR1 is MGHDK, CDR2 SYGVNS, per germline. The CDR3 protein is CASGNTGTASYNEQFF. The CDR3 nucleotides are TGTGCCAGCGGAAACACCGGGACAGCCTCCTACAATGAGCAGTTCTTC.

This clone was found a few times. V gene TRBV3-1 (or the pseudogene TRBV3-2) combines with J gene TRBJ2-7, with D possibly TRBD2 on 5 matching bases. Trimming removed 1 base from V and 4 bases from J, with 11 bases in between. The CDR3 is 14 amino acids. In germline, CDR1 is LGHDT, CDR2 YNNKEL (reference sequence). CDR3 nucleotides: TGTGCCAGCAGCCAAGCTTCCCGGGGATACGAGCAGTACTTC. Amino acids: CASSQASRGYEQYF.

The chain joins TRBV3-1 (or the pseudogene TRBV3-2) to TRBJ2-1, with D possibly being TRBD2 (6 bases). CDR1 LGHDT and CDR2 YNNKEL come from the germline V gene (reference sequence). Trimming removed 4 bases from V and 3 bases from J, with 13 bases in between. CDR3 length: 15 residues. The CDR3 reads CASSRLAGFYNEQFF. For the CDR3, the DNA is TGTGCCAGCAGCCGGTTGGCGGGGTTCTACAATGAGCAGTTCTTC.

The V call is TRBV5-1, the J call TRBJ2-6; possibly TRBD1 for D (6 bases). The CDR3 spans 15 residues. The germline V gene encodes CDR1 SGHRS and CDR2 YFSETQ. Between the trimmed V and J ends, which lost 4 bases and 0 bases, there was a span of 8 bases. In DNA, the CDR3 is TGCGCCAGCAGCACAGGGTACTCTGGGGCCAACGTCCTGACTTTC. Translated: CASSTGYSGANVLTF.

The chain combines TRBV19 with TRBJ1-4; 11 bases are a match to TRBD1. The ends lost 2 bases at V and 6 bases at J; junction bases unmatched: 8. The CDR3 extends over 17 amino acids. CDR1 and CDR2 (germline): LNHDA, SQIVND (reference sequence). In nucleotides, the CDR3 is TGTGCCAGTAGTATAACGGGACAGGGGGGAGACTATGAAAAACTGTTTTTT. Protein product: CASSITGQGGDYEKLFF.

A few counts support this clone. This chain joins TRBV7-3 and TRBJ2-7; the match to TRBD1 covers 8 bases. The CDR3 is 17 residues long. The germline CDR1 and CDR2 sequences are SGHTA and FQGTGA. Trimming removed 1 base from V and 2 bases from J; junction bases left unmatched: 10. The CDR3 protein is CASSLNQGAVKAYEQYF. In DNA form, the CDR3 reads TGTGCCAGCAGCTTAAATCAGGGGGCGGTAAAGGCCTACGAGCAGTACTTC.

This clone has just one count. The V and J genes are TRBV7-9 and TRBJ2-3; 9 bases map to TRBD2. J was trimmed by 6 bases and V by 6 bases; bases with no gene match: 10. Germline CDR1 is SEHNR and CDR2 is FQNEAQ (reference sequence). The CDR3 runs 15 residues. The CDR3 nucleotides read TGTGCCAGCAGTTCTTCTAGCGGGAACCCCGATACGCAGTATTTT. Translated: CASSSSSGNPDTQYF.

The chain has TRBV19 and TRBJ1-2; 8 bases agree with TRBD1. Germline assignment: CDR1 LNHDA and CDR2 SQIVND (reference sequence). J lost 0 bases, V lost 7 bases, and 7 bases had no gene match. The CDR3 is 15 residues long. The CDR3 region is CASTPGTGTNYGYTF. CDR3 in DNA: TGTGCCAGTACTCCCGGGACAGGAACTAACTATGGCTACACCTTC.

This rearrangement joins TRBV3-1 (or the pseudogene TRBV3-2) to TRBJ2-5, with D possibly being TRBD2 (7 bases). There are 14 residues in the CDR3. The ends were cut back, 2 bases at V and 4 bases at J, with 11 bases in the middle. CDR1 and CDR2 from the germline V gene are LGHDT and YNNKEL (reference sequence). The CDR3 DNA reads TGTGCCAGCAGCCAAAGGGGGGGGGCAGAGACCCAGTACTTC. Amino acids: CASSQRGGAETQYF.

The chain links TRBV6-6 to TRBJ2-7, with 9 positions matching TRBD2. The CDR3 sequence is 14 residues long. CDR1 MNHNY and CDR2 SVGAGI come from the germline V gene (reference sequence). The V gene end was trimmed by 5 bases and the J gene end by 10 bases; junction bases not matched to a gene: 12. The CDR3 coding sequence is TGTGCCAGCAGTATGCTAGCGGGGCCCGTCGAACAGTACGTC. This translates into CASSMLAGPVEQYV.